The source of this T cell receptor beta chain is a study of blood T cell repertoires in COVID-19. Overall study context: Italy, Spain and the United States were the sources of the convalescent and acute COVID-19 samples. T cells, B-cell-depleted T cells, or PBMCs provided the cDNA or gDNA that served as material.

V was shortened by 0 bases and J by 2 bases, with 14 bases between the two germline ends. Per germline, CDR1 SGHDT and CDR2 YYEEEE. This CDR3 spans 16 amino acids. In the original workflow: For nucleated cells, counts were estimated from reference gene primer amplification. Sequenced by immunoSEQ multiplex PCR; TCRdb stores in-frame clones only, minus some. Clone size and V and J calls were adopted from that table, with D and trimming inferred from the DNA. The data contain 100,000 to 150,000 clones, roughly 84% of them seen just once; the ten biggest clones take up around 12%. The clonotype was recovered from a woman between 25 and 40 years old who had recovered from COVID-19. The chain employs TRBV5-6 and TRBJ1-1; a weak D match, TRBD1 (6 bases). The specimen was peripheral blood. The chain's CDR3 is CASSLGGPLSNTEAFF. CDR3 nucleotide sequence: TGTGCCAGCAGCTTGGGGGGGCCGTTGAGTAACACTGAAGCTTTCTTT.